This is a list of T cell receptor beta chains from one sample in a study of Ad26.COV2.S vaccination and SARS-CoV-2 variants. Here immunoSEQ multiplex PCR was the method, and the copy in TCRdb shows in-frame clones only, minus some. The sample has about 350,000 clones; about 88% are singletons. Specimen: peripheral blood, collected in a trial of Ad26.COV2.S vaccine versus placebo. The receptor source for this set is a person between 18 and 60 years old who received the Ad26.COV2.S COVID-19 vaccine or a placebo. Each CDR3 is given with its conserved first and last residue. D genes are given only for firm matches. For some rows the clone size is stated as once, few or many, or as a class when expanded; others skip it.

j_call d_call clone_size v_call cdr3_nt cdr3_aa
TRBJ1-5 . few TRBV6-1 TGTGCCAGCAGTGAAGCGGGGGGACCCCAGCCCCAGCATTTT CASSEAGGPQPQHF
TRBJ2-7 TRBD1 . TRBV18 TGTGCCAGCTCACCGAGGGACAGGGGACCCACGGTACCCTACGAGCAGTACTTC CASSPRDRGPTVPYEQYF
TRBJ2-2 . once TRBV12-3/TRBV12-4 TGTGCCAGCAACGCGAGGGGTGCCGGGGAGCTGTTTTTT CASNARGAGELFF
TRBJ2-5 TRBD1 . TRBV11-2 TGTGCCAGCAGCTTTACGCCCATTAGGGACAGAGAACTTAGAGAGACCCAGTACTTC CASSFTPIRDRELRETQYF
TRBJ2-7 . few TRBV5-6 TGTGCCAGCAGCTTGTCTCTGGACTACTCCTACGAGCAGTACTTC CASSLSLDYSYEQYF
TRBJ2-2 . . TRBV10-1 TGCGCCAGCAGTGCGCCCGACCCCACAGAAGTAAACACCGGGGAGCTGTTTTTT CASSAPDPTEVNTGELFF
TRBJ1-1 . . TRBV25-1 TGTGCCAGCAGTAAACAGGGACAGAACACTGAAGCTTTCTTT CASSKQGQNTEAFF
TRBJ2-7 . . TRBV9 TGTGCCAGCAGCGAATCGACGGACTCCTACGAGCAGTACTTC CASSESTDSYEQYF
TRBJ1-1 TRBD1 . TRBV15 TGTGCCACCAGTACAGGGGACGCGGCTGAAGCTTTCTTT CATSTGDAAEAFF
TRBJ1-1 . . TRBV4-3 TGCGCCAGCAGCCTCGGGCCAGTGAACACTGAAGCTTTCTTT CASSLGPVNTEAFF
TRBJ2-7 TRBD1 . TRBV6-5 TGTGCCAGCAGCGAGGGACAGGATATAACCTACGAGCAGTACTTC CASSEGQDITYEQYF
TRBJ1-1 TRBD1 once TRBV29-1 TGCAGCGTCGTGACAGGGGGTTTTGGGAACACTGAAGCTTTCTTT CSVVTGGFGNTEAFF